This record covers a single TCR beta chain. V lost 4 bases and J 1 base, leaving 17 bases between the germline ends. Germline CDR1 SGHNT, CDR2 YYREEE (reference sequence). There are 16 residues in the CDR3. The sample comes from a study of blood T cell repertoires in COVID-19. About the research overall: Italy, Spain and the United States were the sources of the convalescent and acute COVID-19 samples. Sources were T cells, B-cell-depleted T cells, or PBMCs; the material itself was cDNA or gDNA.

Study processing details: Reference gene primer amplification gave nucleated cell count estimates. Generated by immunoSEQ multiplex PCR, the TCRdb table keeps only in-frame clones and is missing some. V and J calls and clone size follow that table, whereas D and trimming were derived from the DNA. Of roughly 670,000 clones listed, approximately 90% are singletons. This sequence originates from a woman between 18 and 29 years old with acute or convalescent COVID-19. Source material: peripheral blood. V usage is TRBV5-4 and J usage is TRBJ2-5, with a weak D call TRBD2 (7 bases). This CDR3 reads CASSPGGPSLQETQYF. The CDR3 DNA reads TGTGCCAGCAGCCCCGGGGGGCCCTCCCTCCAAGAGACCCAGTACTTC.